Shown below are 31 T cell receptor beta chains from a single sample sequenced in a study of tumor-infiltrating lymphocytes in primary liver carcinoma. Both blood RNA, taken from unsorted whole blood, and germline DNA were extracted. From 400 to 550 ng total RNA, TCR beta cDNA was generated with a primer in the constant region. TCR beta libraries came from three nested multiplex PCR rounds using slightly modified ARM-PCR. Investigators reported that the first two PCR rounds, at around 11 cycles each, used TRBV1-TRBV30 forward primers with a C-beta reverse primer. MiXCR, applied by TCRdb to the multiplex PCR reads, yields one record per CDR3 protein. The table lists 300,000 to 400,000 distinct CDR3 sequences, 55% to 65% of them singletons. What was sequenced was peripheral blood. The source is a man aged 40-50 years with primary liver carcinoma and hepatitis B virus infection.

Remarks on this clonotype: This may come from a read error, since a much larger clone is one base off. The J gene is TRBJ2-7, the V gene TRBV10-3, with 7 bases that match TRBD2. The CDR3 covers 16 residues. V was pared by 4 bases and J by 4 bases, with 13 bases of the junction left unmatched. Germline V lookup: CDR1 ENHRY, CDR2 SYGVKD. The CDR3 region has the DNA TGTGCCATCAGTGGGACTAGAGGGAGGGGACCTTACGAGCAGTACTTC. Translation gives CAISGTRGRGPYEQYF.

This clonotype was observed once. At one end the junction does not follow the germline gene, possibly because of a read error. The genes are TRBV29-1 and TRBJ2-3; weak D call: TRBD2 (6 bases). This CDR3 is 11 amino acids long. CDR1 SQVTM and CDR2 ANQGSEA come from the germline V gene. CDR3 sequence: CRVGTTDTQYF. The CDR3 bases are TGTAGAGTGGGGACTACAGATACGCAGTATTTT.

This clonotype was detected many times. In DNA, the CDR3 is TGTGCCAGCAGTTTACAGGGGGCAAGCTCTGGGGCCAACGTCCTGACTTTC. It yields the protein CASSLQGASSGANVLTF. The chain uses TRBV12-3 or TRBV12-4 and TRBJ2-6, with 8 nucleotides matching TRBD1. The V and J ends lost 2 bases and 0 bases, in that order; junction bases with no gene match: 3. The CDR3 has 17 residues.

CDR3 residues: CAVRWGPDTQYF. The CDR3 nucleotides are TGTGCCGTCCGATGGGGCCCAGATACGCAGTATTTT. V gene TRBV10-3 combines with J gene TRBJ2-3, with D perhaps TRBD1 (5 bases). Germline V lookup: CDR1 ENHRY, CDR2 SYGVKD. The CDR3 is 12 residues long. Trimming removed 11 bases at V and 4 bases at J, with 13 bases between.

This clonotype was picked up many times. The rearrangement links TRBV5-5 to TRBJ2-1; a weak D match, TRBD2 (5 bases). CDR1 is SGHKS and CDR2 is YYEKEE in the germline V gene (reference sequence). This CDR3 is 11 amino acids long. The V gene lost 8 bases and the J gene lost 8 bases, with 11 bases spanning the gap. The CDR3: CASIGRDEQFF. The CDR3 DNA reads as TGTGCCAGTATTGGGAGAGATGAGCAGTTCTTC.

Notes on this clonotype: A much larger clone lies a single base off, so this may be a read error. The CDR3: CASSADPLSDYTF. DNA for the CDR3: TGTGCCAGCAGCGCGGACCCATTGAGCGACTACACCTTC. The chain couples TRBV7-8 to TRBJ1-2, with D unresolved. CDR1 SGHVS and CDR2 FQNEAQ come from the germline V gene. CDR3 length equals 13 residues. V lost 5 bases and J 10 bases, leaving 17 bases between the germline ends.

As regards this clonotype: One end of the junction does not line up with germline, which may come from a read error. The CDR3 loop is CAGSSGGGAPYADTQCF. CDR3 DNA sequence: TGTGCCGGCAGCTCCGGGGGGGGAGCCCCCTACGCAGATACGCAGTGTTTT. V is TRBV11-2 and J is TRBJ2-3; 8 nucleotides match TRBD2. The length of the CDR3 is 17 residues. Germline V gene data show CDR1 as SGHAT and CDR2 as FQNNGV.

In its sample, this clonotype was seen a few times. The chain uses TRBV5-5 and TRBJ1-1, with D unclear. Trimming pared 0 bases from V and 4 bases from J, leaving 4 bases between. Germline loops: CDR1 SGHKS, CDR2 YYEKEE (reference sequence). The CDR3 contains 12 residues. Here the CDR3 DNA reads TGTGCCAGCAGCTTGGTAAGCACTGAAGCTTTCTTT. Its protein product is CASSLVSTEAFF.

Points on this clonotype: A much larger clone differs from this one at a single base, so this may be a read error. The missing conserved phenylalanine or tryptophan at the end of this CDR3 makes a read error likely. This chain uses TRBV29-1 with TRBJ2-3; 7 nucleotides match TRBD2. With 3 bases clipped from V and 4 bases from J, the junction kept 4 bases outside the gene matches. CDR1 is SQVTM, CDR2 ANQGSEA, per germline. CDR3 length: 13 residues. The CDR3 nucleotides read TGCAGCGTTGATGGCGGGAGCTCAGATACGCAGTATTCT. Translating gives CSVDGGSSDTQYS.

A remark on this clonotype: Germline is not matched at one junction end, which may reflect a read error. V is TRBV12-3 or TRBV12-4 and J is TRBJ1-5; D unclear. The CDR3 covers 14 residues. In DNA form, the CDR3 reads TGTGCAAGCAGTTTAGCGGGAAGCTCGCAGCTCCAGCATTTT. Its protein is CASSLAGSSQLQHF.

To note about this clonotype: A much more abundant neighbour one base away suggests this may be a read error. The chain recombines TRBV10-3 with TRBJ1-5; 7 bases match TRBD1. Per germline, CDR1 ENHRY and CDR2 SYGVKD. The length of the CDR3 is 15 residues. The CDR3 here is CAISESGQNNQLQHF. CDR3 bases: TGTGCCATCAGTGAGTCGGGACAGAATAATCAGCTCCAGCATTTT.

The sample holds a few counts of this clonotype. A much larger clone differs from this one at a single base, so this may be a read error. The chain couples TRBV29-1 to TRBJ1-1; no clear D gene. The length of the CDR3 is 12 residues. Between the trimmed V and J ends, which lost 7 bases and 5 bases, there was a span of 14 bases. In germline, CDR1 is SQVTM, CDR2 ANQGSEA. The CDR3 DNA reads as TGCAGCGCGAACAACGGGATGACTGAAGCTTTCTTT. Encoded protein: CSANNGMTEAFF.

Of note for this clonotype: A clone one base away is much larger, so this may be a read error. The V call is TRBV12-3 or TRBV12-4, the J call TRBJ2-1; TRBD2 agrees at 8 bases. Losses at the gene ends were 7 bases for V and 2 bases for J; bases not matched to a gene: 7. CDR3 size: 15 residues. CDR3 nucleotide sequence: TGTGCCAGCACACCGGGACTAGTGGCCTACAATGAGCAGTTCTTC. It is translated as CASTPGLVAYNEQFF.

In its sample, this clonotype was seen many times. The chain carries TRBV6-5 and TRBJ1-5; D gene ambiguous. Trimming cost V 2 bases and J 4 bases, with 6 bases left between them. The CDR3 loop spans 13 amino acids. CDR1 is MNHEY, CDR2 SVGAGI, per germline. DNA of the CDR3: TGTGCCAGCAGTTACGGAGGGAATCAGCCCCAGCATTTT. Protein sequence: CASSYGGNQPQHF.

This clonotype was counted many times. The genes are TRBV12-3 or TRBV12-4 and TRBJ1-1; D is ambiguous. Trimming shortened V by 5 bases and J by 1 base, and 14 bases separated the two germline ends. The CDR3 has 15 residues. CDR3 loop: CASSPRGQANTEAFF. Written as DNA, the CDR3 is TGTGCCAGCAGTCCCCGTGGTCAGGCGAACACTGAAGCTTTCTTT.

With respect to this clonotype: The junction shows a germline mismatch at one end, possibly a read error. V usage is TRBV6-2 or TRBV6-3 and J usage is TRBJ2-7, with D possibly TRBD2 on 5 matching bases. The CDR3 has 14 residues. Per the germline V gene, CDR1 is MNHEY and CDR2 is SVGEGT. The CDR3 sequence: CVSSSLLADYEQYF. The CDR3, as DNA: TGTGTCAGCAGTTCGTTGCTAGCCGACTACGAGCAGTACTTC.

A remark on this clonotype: A clone one base away is much larger, so this may be a read error. This chain links TRBV6-2 or TRBV6-3 with TRBJ2-7; D ambiguous. This CDR3 contains 11 residues. Germline V lookup: CDR1 MNHEY, CDR2 SVGEGT. The CDR3 spells CASSPPGEHYF. The DNA for the CDR3 is TGTGCCAGCAGTCCCCCCGGCGAGCATTACTTC.

This sequence joins TRBV30 and TRBJ2-3; 7 nucleotides match TRBD1. Germline CDR1 GTSNPN, CDR2 SVGIG (reference sequence). This CDR3 spans 13 amino acids. After removal of 2 bases from V and 3 bases from J, the junction contained 2 bases not matched to a gene. Here the CDR3 DNA reads TGTGCCTGGAGTAGACAGGGTACAGATACGCAGTATTTT. Encoded protein: CAWSRQGTDTQYF. The full variable domain, its missing parts supplied by reference TRBV30 and TRBJ2-3, is SQTIHQWPATLVQPVGSPLSLECTVEGTSNPNLYWYRQAAGRGLQLLFYSVGIGQISSEVPQNLSASRPQDRQFILSSKKLLLSDSGFYLCAWSRQGTDTQYFGPGTRLTVL.

This clonotype was recorded only once. This chain joins TRBV30 and TRBJ1-2, with no clear D. V lost 3 bases and J 2 bases, leaving 4 bases between the germline ends. Germline assignment: CDR1 GTSNPN and CDR2 SVGIG (reference sequence). The CDR3 length is 11 residues. The CDR3 region has the DNA TGTGCCTGGAGGGGAAACTATGGCTACACCTTC. Translation gives CAWRGNYGYTF.

The chain employs TRBV29-1 and TRBJ1-2; D might be TRBD1 (5 bases). Trimming stripped 0 bases from V and 0 bases from J, with 8 bases between. CDR1 and CDR2 from the germline V gene are SQVTM and ANQGSEA. The CDR3 has 14 amino acids. The CDR3 spells CSVEDPGANYGYTF. The CDR3 region has the DNA TGCAGCGTTGAAGATCCGGGGGCTAACTATGGCTACACCTTC.

This clonotype was picked up many times. The chain combines TRBV4-2 with TRBJ1-1, with D possibly being TRBD1 (6 bases). The germline V and J ends were trimmed by 4 bases and 1 base, with 16 bases remaining between them. CDR1 is LGHNA, CDR2 YNFKEQ, per germline. The CDR3 is 16 amino acids. The CDR3 protein is CASSREISGQNTEAFF. The DNA of the CDR3 is TGTGCCAGCAGCCGAGAGATCTCGGGACAGAACACTGAAGCTTTCTTT.

A note on this clonotype: One end of the junction fails to match germline, which may point to a read error. The rearrangement links TRBV10-2 to TRBJ2-2; D uncertain. The CDR3 extends over 15 amino acids. Germline CDR1 is WSHSY and CDR2 is SAAADI. This chain's CDR3 is CASRRTEVNIGELFF. CDR3 bases: TGCGCCAGCAGGAGGACGGAAGTAAACATCGGGGAGCTGTTTTTT.

Regarding this clonotype: A read error is possible here, since a much larger clone lies one base away. The chain uses TRBV6-1 and TRBJ2-1; 7 bases map to TRBD2. The CDR3 spans 14 residues. Losses at the gene ends were 6 bases for V and 8 bases for J; bases not matched to a gene: 10. CDR1 is MNHNS, CDR2 SASEGT, per germline. DNA for the CDR3: TGTGCCAGCAGACCTCAGGGAGGGAACGATGAGCAGTTCTTC. Translation gives CASRPQGGNDEQFF.

To note about this clonotype: A much larger clone lies one base from this, so it may be a read error. The gene calls are TRBV6-6 and TRBJ1-2, with unresolved D. The CDR3 is made up of 14 amino acids. Germline V gene data show CDR1 as MNHNY and CDR2 as SVGAGI (reference sequence). The CDR3 DNA follows: TGTGCCAGCACCACGGGTCCCAGGAACTATGGCTACATCTTC. This encodes CASTTGPRNYGYIF.

The chain joins TRBV6-2 or TRBV6-3 to TRBJ2-1; TRBD1 is a possible D gene (5 bases). The V gene's germline CDR1 is MNHEY and CDR2 SVGEGT. Trimming removed 7 bases from V and 0 bases from J, with 13 bases in between. The CDR3 runs 15 residues. In DNA, the CDR3 is TGTGCCAGCACTTTGGACATAGGCTCCTACAATGAGCAGTTCTTC. Its protein is CASTLDIGSYNEQFF.

In the case of this clonotype: A single base separates this from a much larger clone, so it may be a read error. J is TRBJ2-3 and V is TRBV7-8; TRBD2 agrees at 8 bases. CDR1 is SGHVS, CDR2 FQNEAQ, per germline. The CDR3 runs 16 residues. CDR3 in DNA: TGTGCCTGCAGCCTAAATTCGGGAGGGCCTGGAGATACGCAGTATTTT. It yields the protein CACSLNSGGPGDTQYF. Full variable domain (remainder filled in from reference TRBV7-8 and TRBJ2-3): GAGVSQSPRYKVAKRGQDVALRCDPISGHVSLFWYQQALGQGPEFLTYFQNEAQLDKSGLPSDRFFAERPEGSVSTLKIQRTQQEDSAVYLCACSLNSGGPGDTQYFGPGTRLTVL.

Comments on this clonotype: A read error is possible here, since a much larger clone lies one base away. The chain carries TRBV12-3 or TRBV12-4 and TRBJ1-2; D is unresolved. Trimming shortened V by 2 bases and J by 8 bases, and 15 bases separated the two germline ends. This CDR3 has 14 amino acids. DNA for the CDR3: TGTGCCAGCAGTTTATGGTGCCGAGAAGGCGGCTACACCTTC. It is translated as CASSLWCREGGYTF.

The chain joins TRBV5-1 to TRBJ2-3; perhaps TRBD1 as D (5 bases). Trimming stripped 0 bases from V and 4 bases from J, with 9 bases between. The germline V gene has CDR1 SGHRS and CDR2 YFSETQ. This CDR3 contains 14 residues. CDR3 nucleotide sequence: TGCGCCAGCAGCTTGGCACAGGACGCAGATACGCAGTATTTT. It specifies CASSLAQDADTQYF.

The CDR3 nucleotides are TGTGCCAGCAAGCAAGGGGGACAGAGCAATCAGCCCCAGCATTTT. Protein product: CASKQGGQSNQPQHF. This chain joins TRBV4-2 and TRBJ1-5; 7 nucleotides agree with TRBD1. The CDR3 sequence is 15 residues long. Per the germline V gene, CDR1 is LGHNA and CDR2 is YNFKEQ. The ends lost 7 bases at V and 1 base at J; junction bases unmatched: 7.

This chain joins TRBV28 and TRBJ1-4; maybe TRBD1 (6 bases). The CDR3 runs 15 residues. In germline, CDR1 is MDHEN, CDR2 SYDVKM. V was cut by 5 bases and J by 6 bases, with 16 bases left in between. CDR3 amino acids: CASSAPQGADEKLFF. In DNA, the CDR3 is TGTGCCAGCAGTGCACCACAGGGTGCCGATGAAAAACTGTTTTTT. Complete variable domain (other parts from reference TRBV28 and TRBJ1-4): DVKVTQSSRYLVKRTGEKVFLECVQDMDHENMFWYRQDPGLGLRLIYFSYDVKMKEKGDIPEGYSVSREKKERFSLILESASTNQTSMYLCASSAPQGADEKLFFGSGTQLSVL.

Turning to this clonotype: One end of the junction is discordant with germline, which a read error may explain. The genes are TRBV6-2 or TRBV6-3 and TRBJ2-5, with 8 bases identical to TRBD2. This CDR3 spans 14 amino acids. The germline V gene has CDR1 MNHEY and CDR2 SVGEGT. CDR3 bases: TGTGCCAGCAATACCGAAGCGGGAGTTGAGACCCAGTGCTTC. This encodes CASNTEAGVETQCF.